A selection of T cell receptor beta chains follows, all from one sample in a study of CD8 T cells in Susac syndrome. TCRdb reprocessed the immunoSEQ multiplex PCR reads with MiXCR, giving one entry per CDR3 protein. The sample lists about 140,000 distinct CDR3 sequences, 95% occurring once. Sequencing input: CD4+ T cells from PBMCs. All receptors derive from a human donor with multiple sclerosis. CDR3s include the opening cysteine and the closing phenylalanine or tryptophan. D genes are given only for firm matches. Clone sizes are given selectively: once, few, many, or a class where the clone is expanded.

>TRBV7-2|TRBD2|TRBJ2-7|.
CASNLPGLAGARTYEQYF
TGTGCCAGCAACCTCCCGGGACTAGCGGGAGCCCGGACCTACGAGCAGTACTTC
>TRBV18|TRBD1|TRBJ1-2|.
CASSPLGTGASDTRQYGYTF
TGTGCCAGCTCACCCCTCGGGACAGGGGCTTCTGATACTCGACAGTATGGCTACACCTTC
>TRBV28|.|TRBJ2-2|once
CASRLTGPGELFF
TGTGCCAGCAGATTAACAGGGCCCGGGGAGCTGTTTTTT
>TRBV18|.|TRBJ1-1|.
CASSPLPGMDTEAFF
TGTGCCAGCTCACCACTGCCGGGAATGGACACTGAAGCTTTCTTT
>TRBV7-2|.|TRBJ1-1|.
CASSLGAPRFRTEAFF
TGTGCCAGCAGCTTAGGAGCACCCAGGTTCAGGACTGAAGCTTTCTTT
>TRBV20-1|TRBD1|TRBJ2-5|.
CSAEGTTGEIGETQYF
TGCAGTGCTGAGGGAACTACAGGGGAAATTGGAGAGACCCAGTACTTC
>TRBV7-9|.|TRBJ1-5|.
CASSFTGDQPQHF
TGTGCCAGCAGCTTCACGGGGGATCAGCCCCAGCATTTT
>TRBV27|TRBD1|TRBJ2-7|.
CASSMGQVIREQYF
TGTGCCAGCAGCATGGGACAGGTGATCCGCGAGCAGTACTTC
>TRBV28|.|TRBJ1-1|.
CASLPQGRAEAFF
TGTGCCAGCCTCCCCCAGGGGAGGGCTGAAGCTTTCTTT
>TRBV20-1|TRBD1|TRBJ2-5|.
CSARAGGQETQYF
TGCAGTGCTAGGGCAGGGGGTCAAGAGACCCAGTACTTC
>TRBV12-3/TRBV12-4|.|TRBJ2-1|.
CASSPPWLF
TGTGCCAGCAGCCCCCCATGGTTGTTC
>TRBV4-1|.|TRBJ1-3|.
CASSLRTSKGSGNTIYF
TGCGCCAGCAGCCTTCGGACCTCCAAGGGGTCTGGAAACACCATATATTTT
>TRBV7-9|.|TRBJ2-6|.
CASSLTGTRKGANVLTF
TGTGCCAGCAGCCTTACGGGGACAAGGAAAGGGGCCAACGTCCTGACTTTC
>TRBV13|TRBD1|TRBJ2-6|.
CASSLRGLDRASGANVLTF
TGTGCCAGCAGCTTACGCGGTTTGGACAGGGCCTCTGGGGCCAACGTCCTGACTTTC
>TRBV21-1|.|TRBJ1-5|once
CASSNSSGNSNQPQHF
TGTGCCAGCAGCAATTCTAGCGGGAATAGCAATCAGCCCCAGCATTTT
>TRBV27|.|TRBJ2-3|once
CASTDTLGTTDTQYF
TGTGCCAGCACCGACACCCTGGGGACCACAGATACGCAGTATTTT
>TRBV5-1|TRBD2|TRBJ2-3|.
CASSPGPSGSTDTQYF
TGCGCCAGCAGCCCGGGACCTAGCGGGAGCACAGATACGCAGTATTTT
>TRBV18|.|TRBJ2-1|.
CASSPPTQWPEQFF
TGTGCCAGCTCACCACCGACCCAGTGGCCTGAGCAGTTCTTC
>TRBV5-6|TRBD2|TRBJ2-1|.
CASSLEAGETYNEQFF
TGTGCCAGCAGCTTGGAAGCGGGGGAAACCTACAATGAGCAGTTCTTC
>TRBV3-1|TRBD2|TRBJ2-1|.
CASSPYDGGAGEQFF
TGTGCCAGCAGCCCCTACGACGGGGGGGCTGGGGAGCAGTTCTTC
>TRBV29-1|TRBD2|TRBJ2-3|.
CSAQDIAGLSTDTQYF
TGCAGCGCCCAAGATATAGCGGGCCTTAGCACAGATACGCAGTATTTT
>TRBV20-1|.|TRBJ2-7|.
CSAHWDPYEQYF
TGCAGTGCTCACTGGGATCCCTACGAGCAGTACTTC
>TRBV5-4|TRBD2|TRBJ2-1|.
CASSLQRGPYNEQFF
TGTGCCAGCAGCTTACAGCGGGGACCCTACAATGAGCAGTTCTTC
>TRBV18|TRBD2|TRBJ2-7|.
CASSPSGTSGSFEQYF
TGTGCCAGCTCACCCTCTGGGACTAGCGGGAGTTTTGAGCAGTACTTC
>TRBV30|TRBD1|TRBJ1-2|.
CAWSGQGYYYGYTF
TGTGCCTGGAGTGGACAGGGCTACTACTATGGCTACACCTTC
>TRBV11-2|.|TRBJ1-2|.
CASSLQVAQVHGYTF
TGTGCCAGCAGCTTACAGGTAGCACAGGTCCATGGCTACACCTTC
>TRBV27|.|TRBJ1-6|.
CATGKGVRSPLHF
TGTGCCACGGGGAAAGGGGTTCGGTCACCCCTCCACTTT
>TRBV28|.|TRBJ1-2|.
CASTPPGRVEGYTF
TGTGCCAGCACACCCCCAGGCAGGGTAGAAGGCTACACCTTC
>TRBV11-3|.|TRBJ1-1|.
CASSQQGSAEAFF
TGTGCCAGCAGCCAACAGGGTTCGGCTGAAGCTTTCTTT
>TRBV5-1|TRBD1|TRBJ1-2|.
CASRSSGGTEGGYTF
TGCGCCAGCAGATCCAGCGGAGGGACAGAGGGGGGCTACACCTTC
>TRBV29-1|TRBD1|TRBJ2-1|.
CSLTGTGVVNEQFF
TGCAGCCTGACGGGGACAGGGGTGGTCAATGAGCAGTTCTTC
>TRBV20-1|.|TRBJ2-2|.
CSARSDLLSNTGELFF
TGCAGTGCTAGATCGGACTTACTCTCGAACACCGGGGAGCTGTTTTTT
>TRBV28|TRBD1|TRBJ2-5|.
CASSQGTVQETQYF
TGTGCCAGCAGTCAGGGGACAGTTCAAGAGACCCAGTACTTC
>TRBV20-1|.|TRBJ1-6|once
CSARLGGPSYNSPLHF
TGCAGTGCTAGACTCGGGGGTCCCTCCTATAATTCACCCCTCCACTTT